Each of the 26 T cell receptor beta chains below was sequenced from the same sample in a study of blood T cell repertoires in COVID-19. The data were produced by immunoSEQ multiplex PCR, yet TCRdb's version contains in-frame clones alone and is incomplete. The sample has roughly 150,000 clones, almost 80% seen once; the top ten hold around 8.7%. Sequencing used peripheral blood. The receptors originated from a man aged 50 to 59 with active or convalescent COVID-19.

The V call is TRBV2, the J call TRBJ1-5, with a tentative D call TRBD1 (5 bases). The germline V and J ends were trimmed by 11 bases and 3 bases, with 17 bases remaining between them. CDR3 length: 14 amino acids. Germline V gene sequence: CDR1 SNHLY, CDR2 FYNNEI. CDR3 amino acids: CAGALSGSNQPQHF. The CDR3 nucleotides are TGTGCCGGAGCACTATCAGGGTCCAATCAGCCCCAGCATTTT.

V gene TRBV27 combines with J gene TRBJ2-1, with D hard to call. The CDR3 has 15 residues. V was trimmed by 2 bases and J by 0 bases, leaving 8 bases between them. The germline V gene encodes CDR1 MNHEY and CDR2 SMNVEV (reference sequence). In DNA form, the CDR3 reads TGTGCCAGCAGTTTACATGCCGGCTCCTACAATGAGCAGTTCTTC. This encodes CASSLHAGSYNEQFF.

This chain links TRBV6-1 with TRBJ1-4; 7 positions agree with TRBD1. CDR1 is MNHNS, CDR2 SASEGT, per germline. The ends lost 1 base at V and 8 bases at J; junction bases unmatched: 4. The length of the CDR3 is 14 residues. The CDR3 nucleotides read TGTGCCAGCAGTGAAGGACAGGGCTGGGAAAAACTGTTTTTT. Its translation: CASSEGQGWEKLFF.

The chain couples TRBV27 to TRBJ1-6; D is unresolved. V was pared by 1 base and J by 7 bases, with 11 bases between. This CDR3 is 15 amino acids long. The germline V gene encodes CDR1 MNHEY and CDR2 SMNVEV (reference sequence). The DNA for the CDR3 is TGTGCCAGCAGTTTATTTGCAGTGGCCAATTCACCCCTCCACTTT. As protein: CASSLFAVANSPLHF.

The chain employs TRBV11-2 and TRBJ2-5, with 7 bases lining up with TRBD1. Germline V CDR1 and CDR2: SGHAT, FQNNGV. V was pared by 3 bases and J by 1 base, with 8 bases of the junction left unmatched. The CDR3 runs 16 residues. CDR3 DNA sequence: TGTGCCAGCAGCTTCAGAAACAGGGGCTCCCAAGAGACCCAGTACTTC. The encoded protein is CASSFRNRGSQETQYF.

The table lists this clone with a count of one. V usage is TRBV18 and J usage is TRBJ2-6; the match to TRBD1 covers 10 bases. The V gene's germline CDR1 is KGHSH and CDR2 LQKENI. The CDR3 consists of 17 residues. J gave up 3 bases and V 5 bases, and 7 bases lay outside the gene matches. This CDR3 reads CASSSGQGHGGANVLTF. CDR3 sequence (DNA): TGTGCCAGCTCATCGGGACAGGGGCATGGTGGGGCCAACGTCCTGACTTTC.

This clone was picked up a small number of times. CDR3 DNA sequence: TGTGCCAGCAGCGCCAGTTTAGCCAAAAACATTCAGTACTTC. Its protein is CASSASLAKNIQYF. The rearrangement uses TRBV9 and TRBJ2-4, with unresolved D. CDR3 size: 14 residues. Germline CDR1 and CDR2: SGDLS and YYNGEE. V was pared by 3 bases and J by 0 bases, with 7 bases between. Filled out from reference TRBV9 and TRBJ2-4, the complete variable domain reads DSGVTQTPKHLITATGQRVTLRCSPRSGDLSVYWYQQSLDQGLQFLIQYYNGEERAKGNILERFSAQQFPDLHSELNLSSLELGDSALYFCASSASLAKNIQYFGAGTRLSVL.

The count of this clone is one. The chain carries TRBV4-2 and TRBJ1-2; D ambiguous. V lost 1 base, J lost 6 bases, and 9 bases lay in between. This CDR3 spans 13 amino acids. The V gene's germline CDR1 is LGHNA and CDR2 YNFKEQ. For the CDR3, the DNA is TGTGCCAGCAGCCAAGGGGGAGGGAATGGCTACACCTTC. Translation gives CASSQGGGNGYTF.

This chain connects TRBV30 to TRBJ2-1; the D gene is possibly TRBD2 (6 bases). Trimming removed 1 base at V and 12 bases at J, with 10 bases between. This CDR3 comprises 11 residues. From germline, CDR1 is GTSNPN and CDR2 SVGIG (reference sequence). The CDR3 sequence is CAWSARGGQFF. The CDR3 DNA reads as TGTGCCTGGAGTGCCCGGGGAGGGCAGTTCTTC.

The CDR3 region has the DNA TGCGCCAGCAGTGAGTCCGGGTCTGAGACCCAGTACTTC. Amino acids: CASSESGSETQYF. V and J are TRBV10-1 and TRBJ2-5; D uncertain. The germline gives CDR1 WNHNN, CDR2 SYGVQD (reference sequence). V lost 0 bases to trimming and J lost 5 bases, with 7 bases between them. The length of the CDR3 is 13 residues.

The chain employs TRBV2 and TRBJ2-1; 10 nucleotides match TRBD1. The CDR3 length is 13 residues. The V gene end was trimmed by 9 bases and the J gene end by 6 bases; junction bases not matched to a gene: 5. Germline-derived CDR1 and CDR2 are SNHLY and FYNNEI. The CDR3 DNA sequence: TGTGCCAGTCTCAGGACAGGGGGCAATGAGCAGTTCTTC. It encodes CASLRTGGNEQFF.

This clone appeared a single time. The V and J genes are TRBV3-1 (or the pseudogene TRBV3-2) and TRBJ2-1; D might be TRBD1 (5 bases). CDR1 and CDR2 (germline): LGHDT, YNNKEL (reference sequence). V shed 0 bases and J shed 6 bases, with 21 bases lying between them. This CDR3 region has 18 residues. In DNA, the CDR3 is TGTGCCAGCAGCCAAGATTCGGTTTGGGGCTCCGCTTCCAATGAGCAGTTCTTC. This encodes CASSQDSVWGSASNEQFF.

This clone came up once. This chain connects TRBV5-6 to TRBJ2-2; 9 bases match TRBD2. Germline trimming cut 0 bases from V and 8 bases from J; bases unmatched to any gene: 2. Germline loops: CDR1 SGHDT, CDR2 YYEEEE. The CDR3 totals 14 residues. The chain's CDR3 is CASSLVSGRGELFF. The CDR3, as DNA: TGTGCCAGCAGCTTGGTTAGCGGGAGAGGGGAGCTGTTTTTT.

The CDR3 DNA reads as TGTGCCAGCAGCCGGACTAGCGGGTTTACAGATACGCAGTATTTT. Protein product: CASSRTSGFTDTQYF. The V call is TRBV27, the J call TRBJ2-3; 11 bases match TRBD2. The CDR3 runs to 15 residues. The junction had 5 bases not matched to a gene; V was cut back by 6 bases and J by 3 bases. The germline CDR1 and CDR2 sequences are MNHEY and SMNVEV (reference sequence).

This clone was seen a few times. The chain joins TRBV6-6 to TRBJ2-7; D uncertain. Per germline, CDR1 MNHNY and CDR2 SVGAGI (reference sequence). V lost 0 bases, J lost 5 bases, and 8 bases lay in between. The CDR3 loop spans 13 amino acids. Here the CDR3 reads CASSYSRSHEQYF. CDR3 coding DNA: TGTGCCAGCAGTTACTCGAGGTCCCACGAGCAGTACTTC.

The CDR3 DNA reads as TGTGCCAGCAGTCGGGACAGGGGACCCTATGGCTACACCTTC. Translating it yields CASSRDRGPYGYTF. The chain links TRBV6-5 to TRBJ1-2; 10 nucleotides agree with TRBD1. V lost 5 bases to trimming and J lost 4 bases; unmatched junction nucleotides: 4. This CDR3 has 14 residues. Germline V CDR1 and CDR2: MNHEY, SVGAGI.

The rearrangement links TRBV6-6 to TRBJ1-6; 8 bases fit TRBD1. The CDR3 is 14 residues long. Germline CDR1 is MNHNY and CDR2 is SVGAGI (reference sequence). J lost 8 bases, V lost 6 bases, and 6 bases had no gene match. CDR3 residues: CASSSTGADSPLHF. DNA of the CDR3: TGTGCCAGCAGCTCGACAGGGGCGGATTCACCCCTCCACTTT.

V is TRBV10-2 and J is TRBJ1-6, with D tentatively TRBD1 (6 bases). Germline CDR1 reads WSHSY; CDR2 reads SAAADI. V was shortened by 6 bases and J by 9 bases, with 12 bases between the two germline ends. This CDR3 comprises 13 residues. CDR3 sequence reads: CASSQQGGSPLHF. CDR3 in DNA: TGCGCCAGCAGCCAACAGGGCGGTTCACCCCTCCACTTT.

The chain has TRBV19 and TRBJ1-2, with TRBD1 identical over 10 bases. In germline, CDR1 is LNHDA, CDR2 SQIVND (reference sequence). This CDR3 comprises 15 residues. Trimming cost V 4 bases and J 3 bases; bases outside gene matches: 5. The CDR3 nucleotides read TGTGCCAGTAGTACCCGACAGGGGGCCTACTATGGCTACACCTTC. It specifies CASSTRQGAYYGYTF.

This clone was counted between two and nine times. The rearrangement joins TRBV27 to TRBJ2-1, with 13 nucleotides matching TRBD2. Germline trimming cut 6 bases from V and 6 bases from J; bases unmatched to any gene: 11. The germline CDR1 and CDR2 sequences are MNHEY and SMNVEV (reference sequence). The CDR3 sequence is 17 residues long. DNA for the CDR3: TGTGCCAGCAGCCCAACGACTACTAGCGGGAGGGCCAATGAGCAGTTCTTC. Translation: CASSPTTTSGRANEQFF.

The chain couples TRBV5-8 to TRBJ1-4, with 7 bases matching TRBD1. Germline V gene sequence: CDR1 SGHTS, CDR2 YDEGEE. This CDR3 is built from 16 residues. J gave up 8 bases and V 6 bases, and 16 bases lay outside the gene matches. CDR3 amino acids: CASNRDSIVTGEKLFF. The CDR3 DNA sequence: TGTGCCAGCAATCGGGACAGTATAGTTACGGGGGAAAAACTGTTTTTT. Full variable domain (remainder filled in from reference TRBV5-8 and TRBJ1-4): EAGVTQSPTHLIKTRGQQATLRCSPISGHTSVYWYQQALGLGLQFLLWYDEGEERNRGNFPPRFSGRQFPNYSSELNVNALELEDSALYLCASNRDSIVTGEKLFFGSGTQLSVL.

The chain recombines TRBV7-9 with TRBJ2-5; 8 nucleotides agree with TRBD1. The germline V gene has CDR1 SEHNR and CDR2 FQNEAQ (reference sequence). The ends lost 5 bases at V and 5 bases at J; junction bases unmatched: 4. The CDR3 is 13 amino acids. CDR3 DNA: TGTGCCAGCAGCCCTCCAGGGGGCGAGACCCAGTACTTC. Residues: CASSPPGGETQYF.

The CDR3 DNA reads TGTGCCAGCAGCTTGCCCCGACTAGCGGACAATGAGCAGTTCTTC. It is translated as CASSLPRLADNEQFF. This sequence joins TRBV11-1 and TRBJ2-1; 9 nucleotides agree with TRBD2. This CDR3 region has 15 residues. The germline V gene has CDR1 SGHAT and CDR2 FQDESV (reference sequence). V was pared by 3 bases and J by 5 bases, with 5 bases of the junction left unmatched.

J is TRBJ2-5 and V is TRBV7-8; a possible D gene is TRBD1 (6 bases). The V end was cut by 5 bases, the J end by 2 bases, with 12 bases between. The CDR3 extends over 14 amino acids. Germline CDR1 is SGHVS and CDR2 is FQNEAQ. The CDR3 reads CASSRRTAQETQYF. The CDR3 coding sequence is TGTGCCAGCAGCAGGAGGACAGCACAAGAGACCCAGTACTTC.

V usage is TRBV6-5 and J usage is TRBJ2-7; tentatively, D is TRBD1 (5 bases). The germline gives CDR1 MNHEY, CDR2 SVGAGI. V lost 7 bases and J lost 4, with 14 bases in between. The CDR3 runs to 13 residues. CDR3 residues: CASTQDRAYEQYF. The CDR3 DNA sequence: TGTGCCAGCACCCAAGACAGAGCATACGAGCAGTACTTC.

The CDR3 protein is CASNYFLGGEQYF. The CDR3 coding sequence is TGTGCCAGCAACTACTTTCTAGGGGGCGAGCAGTACTTC. This chain links TRBV7-2 with TRBJ2-7; D may be TRBD1 (6 bases). V was clipped by 7 bases and J by 6 bases, with 16 bases between them. The CDR3 has 13 amino acids. Germline V gene sequence: CDR1 SGHTA, CDR2 FQGNSA. Using reference TRBV7-2 and TRBJ2-7 for the parts outside the CDR3, the full variable domain is GAGVSQSPSNKVTEKGKDVELRCDPISGHTALYWYRQSLGQGLEFLIYFQGNSAPDKSGLPSDRFSAERTGGSVSTLTIQRTQQEDSAVYLCASNYFLGGEQYFGPGTRLTVT.